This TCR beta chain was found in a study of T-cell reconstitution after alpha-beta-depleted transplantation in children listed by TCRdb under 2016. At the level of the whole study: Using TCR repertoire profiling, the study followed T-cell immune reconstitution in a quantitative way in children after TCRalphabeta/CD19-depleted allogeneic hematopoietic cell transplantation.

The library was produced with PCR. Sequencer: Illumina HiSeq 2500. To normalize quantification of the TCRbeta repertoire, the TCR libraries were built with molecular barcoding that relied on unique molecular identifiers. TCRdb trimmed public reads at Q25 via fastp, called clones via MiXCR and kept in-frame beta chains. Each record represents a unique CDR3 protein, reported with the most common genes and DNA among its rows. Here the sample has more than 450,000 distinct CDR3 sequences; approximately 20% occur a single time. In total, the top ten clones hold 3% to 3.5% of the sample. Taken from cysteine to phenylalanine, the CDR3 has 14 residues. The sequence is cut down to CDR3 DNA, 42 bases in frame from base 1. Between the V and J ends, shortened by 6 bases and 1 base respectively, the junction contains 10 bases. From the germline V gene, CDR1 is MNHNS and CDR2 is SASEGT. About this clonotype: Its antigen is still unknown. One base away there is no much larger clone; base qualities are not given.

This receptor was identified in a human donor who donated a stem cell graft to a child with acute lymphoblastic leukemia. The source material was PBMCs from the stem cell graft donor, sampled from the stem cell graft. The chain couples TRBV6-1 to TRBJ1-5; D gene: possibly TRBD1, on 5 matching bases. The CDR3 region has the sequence CASRPGLSNQPQHF. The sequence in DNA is TGTGCCAGCAGACCGGGACTGAGCAATCAGCCCCAGCATTTT.